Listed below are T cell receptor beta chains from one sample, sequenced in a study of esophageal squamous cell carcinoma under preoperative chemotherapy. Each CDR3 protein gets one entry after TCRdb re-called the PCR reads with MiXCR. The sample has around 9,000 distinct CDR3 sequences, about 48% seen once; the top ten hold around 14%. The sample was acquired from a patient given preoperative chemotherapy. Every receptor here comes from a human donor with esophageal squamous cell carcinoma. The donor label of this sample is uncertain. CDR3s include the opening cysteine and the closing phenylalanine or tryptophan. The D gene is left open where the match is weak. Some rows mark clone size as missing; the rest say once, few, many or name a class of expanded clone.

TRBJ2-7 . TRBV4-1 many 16 CASSQGIGGVNYEQYF TGCGCCAGCAGCCAAGGAATTGGGGGAGTGAACTACGAGCAGTACTTC
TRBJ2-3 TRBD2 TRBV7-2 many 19 CASSFPVGLAGPQEYTQYF TGTGCCAGCAGCTTTCCCGTGGGACTAGCGGGGCCCCAGGAGTATACGCAGTATTTT
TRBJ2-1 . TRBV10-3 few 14 CAISESGQYNEQFF TGTGCCATCAGTGAGTCGGGGCAGTACAATGAGCAGTTCTTC
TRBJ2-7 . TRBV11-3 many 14 CASSYDNRGTEQYF TGTGCCAGCAGCTACGACAACCGAGGGACCGAGCAGTACTTC
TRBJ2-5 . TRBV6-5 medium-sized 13 CASSYSLEGPKYF TGTGCCAGCAGTTACTCGCTGGAGGGCCCAAAGTACTTC
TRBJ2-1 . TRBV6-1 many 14 CASSPGAAYNEQFF TGTGCCAGCAGTCCAGGAGCGGCCTACAATGAGCAGTTCTTC
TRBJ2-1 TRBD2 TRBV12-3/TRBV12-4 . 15 CASTWGGGKNNEQFF TGTGCCAGCACCTGGGGGGGAGGTAAAAACAATGAGCAGTTCTTC
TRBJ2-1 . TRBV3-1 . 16 CASSQEVVADQETQFF TGTGCCAGCAGCCAAGAGGTCGTAGCGGACCAAGAGACCCAGTTCTTC
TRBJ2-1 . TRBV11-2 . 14 CASRGAGAKDIQFF TGTGCCAGCAGGGGGGCGGGAGCCAAAGATATTCAGTTTTTC
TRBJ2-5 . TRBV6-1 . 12 CASSEIWETQYF TGTGCCAGCAGTGAAATTTGGGAGACCCAGTACTTC